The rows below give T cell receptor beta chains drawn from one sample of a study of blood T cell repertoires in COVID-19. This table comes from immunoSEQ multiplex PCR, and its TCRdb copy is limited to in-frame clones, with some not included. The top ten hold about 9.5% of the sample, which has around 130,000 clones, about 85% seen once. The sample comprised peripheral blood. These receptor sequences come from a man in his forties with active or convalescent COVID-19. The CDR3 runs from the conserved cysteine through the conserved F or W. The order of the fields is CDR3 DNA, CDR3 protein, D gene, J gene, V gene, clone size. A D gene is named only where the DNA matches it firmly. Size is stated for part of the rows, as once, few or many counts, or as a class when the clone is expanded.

cdr3_nt: TGCGCCAGCAGCTACCGGGGGGCTACCACTAGCACAGATACGCAGTATTTT
cdr3_aa: CASSYRGATTSTDTQYF
d_call: .
j_call: TRBJ2-3
v_call: TRBV4-3
clone_size: .

cdr3_nt: TGCGCCAGCAACAGCTCGCCTGGGGCCAACGTCCTGACTTTC
cdr3_aa: CASNSSPGANVLTF
d_call: .
j_call: TRBJ2-6
v_call: TRBV5-1
clone_size: .

cdr3_nt: TGTGCCAGCAGTTCACAGGGCGGTCAGCCCCAGCATTTT
cdr3_aa: CASSSQGGQPQHF
d_call: .
j_call: TRBJ1-5
v_call: TRBV6-4
clone_size: .

cdr3_nt: TGCGCCAGCAGTCCCACCCGGGTCACCTACGAGCAGTACTTC
cdr3_aa: CASSPTRVTYEQYF
d_call: .
j_call: TRBJ2-7
v_call: TRBV10-1
clone_size: once

cdr3_nt: TGTGCCAGCAGTTTTGGACTAGCGGGGGGTCAAGAGACCCAGTACTTC
cdr3_aa: CASSFGLAGGQETQYF
d_call: TRBD2
j_call: TRBJ2-5
v_call: TRBV6-5
clone_size: .

cdr3_nt: TGTGCCAGCAGCCCCTCGCGGGGACGCTCTGGGGCCAACGTCCTGACTTTC
cdr3_aa: CASSPSRGRSGANVLTF
d_call: .
j_call: TRBJ2-6
v_call: TRBV13
clone_size: .

cdr3_nt: TGTGCCTGGACCCCTGTGACAGGGGGGACTGAAGCTTTCTTT
cdr3_aa: CAWTPVTGGTEAFF
d_call: TRBD1
j_call: TRBJ1-1
v_call: TRBV30
clone_size: .

cdr3_nt: TGTGCCAGCAGCTTAGCCCATCAGGGAACTGAAGCTTTCTTT
cdr3_aa: CASSLAHQGTEAFF
d_call: .
j_call: TRBJ1-1
v_call: TRBV7-2
clone_size: few

cdr3_nt: TGTGCCAGTAGTATCTTGGGCACCTACGAGCAGTACTTC
cdr3_aa: CASSILGTYEQYF
d_call: .
j_call: TRBJ2-7
v_call: TRBV19
clone_size: few

cdr3_nt: TGCGCCAGCAGTGAAGGACTAGCGGGGACTCCGATCCCAGATACGCAGTATTTT
cdr3_aa: CASSEGLAGTPIPDTQYF
d_call: TRBD2
j_call: TRBJ2-3
v_call: TRBV10-1
clone_size: .

cdr3_nt: TGTGCCAGCAGTGACCAGGGATACTCCTACAATGAGCAGTTCTTC
cdr3_aa: CASSDQGYSYNEQFF
d_call: .
j_call: TRBJ2-1
v_call: TRBV7-6
clone_size: .

cdr3_nt: TGTGCTAGTGGCTCACAGGGCCCGCAGTATTTT
cdr3_aa: CASGSQGPQYF
d_call: .
j_call: TRBJ2-3
v_call: TRBV12-5
clone_size: .

cdr3_nt: TGTGCCAGCAGTTTATGGGCAGGCCGCAATCAGCCCCAGCATTTT
cdr3_aa: CASSLWAGRNQPQHF
d_call: .
j_call: TRBJ1-5
v_call: TRBV27
clone_size: .

cdr3_nt: TGTGCCAGCAGCTATCGACATTCCCAAGAGACCCAGTACTTC
cdr3_aa: CASSYRHSQETQYF
d_call: .
j_call: TRBJ2-5
v_call: TRBV3-1/TRBV3-2
clone_size: .

cdr3_nt: TGTGCCAGCAGTTTTTACGGGAACACTGAAGCTTTCTTT
cdr3_aa: CASSFYGNTEAFF
d_call: .
j_call: TRBJ1-1
v_call: TRBV12-3/TRBV12-4
clone_size: .

cdr3_nt: TGTGCCAGCAGCACGGGACAGTCTAATTCACCCCTCCACTTT
cdr3_aa: CASSTGQSNSPLHF
d_call: TRBD1
j_call: TRBJ1-6
v_call: TRBV9
clone_size: .

cdr3_nt: TGTGCCAGCAAAGGGACAGGGAATCCGCGGTCACCCCTCCACTTT
cdr3_aa: CASKGTGNPRSPLHF
d_call: TRBD1
j_call: TRBJ1-6
v_call: TRBV6-5
clone_size: .

cdr3_nt: TGTGCCAGCAGCGCCCAACGACAGGGGTCACCCCTCCACTTT
cdr3_aa: CASSAQRQGSPLHF
d_call: TRBD1
j_call: TRBJ1-6
v_call: TRBV7-3
clone_size: .

cdr3_nt: TGTGCCAGCAGTTTAGAGCGTCAGCCCCAGCATTTT
cdr3_aa: CASSLERQPQHF
d_call: .
j_call: TRBJ1-5
v_call: TRBV12-3/TRBV12-4
clone_size: few

cdr3_nt: TGTGCCAGCTCGCCCCCTCCGGGAGGTGGCTACACCTTC
cdr3_aa: CASSPPPGGGYTF
d_call: .
j_call: TRBJ1-2
v_call: TRBV18
clone_size: once

cdr3_nt: TGTGCCAGCAGTTACCACCCTCAGGGAATGAACACTGAAGCTTTCTTT
cdr3_aa: CASSYHPQGMNTEAFF
d_call: .
j_call: TRBJ1-1
v_call: TRBV7-9
clone_size: .

cdr3_nt: TGTGCCAGCAGTTCACAGGGCTACGAGCAGTACTTC
cdr3_aa: CASSSQGYEQYF
d_call: .
j_call: TRBJ2-7
v_call: TRBV12-3/TRBV12-4
clone_size: .

cdr3_nt: TGTGCCAGCAGTGAAGCTTGGACAGGGGCTGGAAACACCATATATTTT
cdr3_aa: CASSEAWTGAGNTIYF
d_call: TRBD1
j_call: TRBJ1-3
v_call: TRBV6-1
clone_size: .

cdr3_nt: TGTGCCAGCAGCCAAGTAACAGGGGGCTTAGGGGAGACCCAGTACTTC
cdr3_aa: CASSQVTGGLGETQYF
d_call: TRBD1
j_call: TRBJ2-5
v_call: TRBV3-1/TRBV3-2
clone_size: .

cdr3_nt: TGTGCCAGCAGCTTCAGGGAGGGCGGGGAGCTGTTTTTT
cdr3_aa: CASSFREGGELFF
d_call: TRBD2
j_call: TRBJ2-2
v_call: TRBV5-4
clone_size: .

cdr3_nt: TGTGCCAGCAGAACTAGCGGGGGTGCCGGGGAGCTGTTTTTT
cdr3_aa: CASRTSGGAGELFF
d_call: TRBD2
j_call: TRBJ2-2
v_call: TRBV6-5
clone_size: .

cdr3_nt: TGTGCCAGCAGCCAGGGGCCGAGCGACGGGGAGCTGTTTTTT
cdr3_aa: CASSQGPSDGELFF
d_call: .
j_call: TRBJ2-2
v_call: TRBV4-2
clone_size: .

cdr3_nt: TGTGCCAGCAGCTTAACAGGGAGTACTGAAGCTTTCTTT
cdr3_aa: CASSLTGSTEAFF
d_call: .
j_call: TRBJ1-1
v_call: TRBV7-3
clone_size: .

cdr3_nt: TGCGCCAGCAGCGTACAGGGGCAGAACACTGAAGCTTTCTTT
cdr3_aa: CASSVQGQNTEAFF
d_call: TRBD1
j_call: TRBJ1-1
v_call: TRBV5-1
clone_size: .

cdr3_nt: TGTGCCAGCGTTTCAAGGGGGGGGGCAAGCACAGATACGCAGTATTTT
cdr3_aa: CASVSRGGASTDTQYF
d_call: .
j_call: TRBJ2-3
v_call: TRBV27
clone_size: .

cdr3_nt: TGTGCCAGCAGTTATTCCGGGACAGCTCTCTATGGCTACACCTTC
cdr3_aa: CASSYSGTALYGYTF
d_call: TRBD1
j_call: TRBJ1-2
v_call: TRBV6-5
clone_size: .

cdr3_nt: TGTGCCTGGAGTGTCAGGGGGGCTGGAAACACCATATATTTT
cdr3_aa: CAWSVRGAGNTIYF
d_call: TRBD1
j_call: TRBJ1-3
v_call: TRBV30
clone_size: .

cdr3_nt: TGTGCCAGCAGCCACGGCGACATCGAGCAGTTCTTC
cdr3_aa: CASSHGDIEQFF
d_call: .
j_call: TRBJ2-1
v_call: TRBV3-1/TRBV3-2
clone_size: .

cdr3_nt: TGTGCCAGCAGTCCTCGCGGGGGCTTAGGACAGGGTAGGAATGAGCAGTTCTTC
cdr3_aa: CASSPRGGLGQGRNEQFF
d_call: .
j_call: TRBJ2-1
v_call: TRBV7-2
clone_size: once

cdr3_nt: TGTGCCAGCAGCCCTAGACAGGTGATGAACACTGAAGCTTTCTTT
cdr3_aa: CASSPRQVMNTEAFF
d_call: .
j_call: TRBJ1-1
v_call: TRBV11-2
clone_size: .

cdr3_nt: TGTGCCAGCAGCCAAGGACTAGCGGGGGGACCTTTAGCCAAAAACATTCAGTACTTC
cdr3_aa: CASSQGLAGGPLAKNIQYF
d_call: TRBD2
j_call: TRBJ2-4
v_call: TRBV7-9
clone_size: .

cdr3_nt: TGTGCCAGCAGCCAAGATCAGGGGTCGGCCGGGGAGCTGTTTTTT
cdr3_aa: CASSQDQGSAGELFF
d_call: .
j_call: TRBJ2-2
v_call: TRBV3-1/TRBV3-2
clone_size: .

cdr3_nt: TGTGCCAGCAGTTCTGACAGTCTCTCCTATAATTCACCCCTCCACTTT
cdr3_aa: CASSSDSLSYNSPLHF
d_call: .
j_call: TRBJ1-6
v_call: TRBV2
clone_size: .

cdr3_nt: TGCGCCAGCGTCAGGGGCAATGAGCAGTTCTTC
cdr3_aa: CASVRGNEQFF
d_call: .
j_call: TRBJ2-1
v_call: TRBV5-1
clone_size: once

cdr3_nt: TGTGCCACCAGTGACGGGGGTAATCAGCCCCAGCATTTT
cdr3_aa: CATSDGGNQPQHF
d_call: .
j_call: TRBJ1-5
v_call: TRBV24-1
clone_size: few

cdr3_nt: TGTGCCAGCAGCCCTCCGGGACAAGACTACGAGCAGTACTTC
cdr3_aa: CASSPPGQDYEQYF
d_call: .
j_call: TRBJ2-7
v_call: TRBV11-3
clone_size: .

cdr3_nt: TGTGCCAGCAGCGTAGGCCTAGCGGGGGGGCTTCATGAGCAGTTCTTC
cdr3_aa: CASSVGLAGGLHEQFF
d_call: TRBD2
j_call: TRBJ2-1
v_call: TRBV9
clone_size: few

cdr3_nt: TGTGCCAGCAGCAGGACAGCCTATGGCTACACCTTC
cdr3_aa: CASSRTAYGYTF
d_call: .
j_call: TRBJ1-2
v_call: TRBV6-5
clone_size: .

cdr3_nt: TGTGCCTGGATAAGTAGCAGCTTCACAGATACGCAGTATTTT
cdr3_aa: CAWISSSFTDTQYF
d_call: .
j_call: TRBJ2-3
v_call: TRBV30
clone_size: few

cdr3_nt: TGTGCCTGGAGTCGTTCGGGCTACGAGCAGTACTTC
cdr3_aa: CAWSRSGYEQYF
d_call: .
j_call: TRBJ2-7
v_call: TRBV30
clone_size: .

cdr3_nt: TGTGCCATCCTTAGTTCCGCGGAGTATACGCAGTATTTT
cdr3_aa: CAILSSAEYTQYF
d_call: .
j_call: TRBJ2-3
v_call: TRBV10-3
clone_size: .

cdr3_nt: TGTGCCAGCAGCCCTACAGTGGGACAGGGGTCTTCCTGGTCACCCCTCCACTTT
cdr3_aa: CASSPTVGQGSSWSPLHF
d_call: TRBD1
j_call: TRBJ1-6
v_call: TRBV3-1/TRBV3-2
clone_size: .

cdr3_nt: TGTGCTAGCAGCCCCGGGACAGGGTTCGGGGAAAAACTGTTTTTT
cdr3_aa: CASSPGTGFGEKLFF
d_call: TRBD1
j_call: TRBJ1-4
v_call: TRBV7-7
clone_size: .

cdr3_nt: TGCAGCGTTGTGGCGGGTCGAGAGGGTGGCTACACCTTC
cdr3_aa: CSVVAGREGGYTF
d_call: .
j_call: TRBJ1-2
v_call: TRBV29-1
clone_size: .

cdr3_nt: TGTGCCAGCTCACCAGGGCAGGTCTACGAGCAGTACTTC
cdr3_aa: CASSPGQVYEQYF
d_call: .
j_call: TRBJ2-7
v_call: TRBV18
clone_size: few

cdr3_nt: TGTGCCAGCGGCAGAGAGGCGGGGGCTCCCACAGATACGCAGTATTTT
cdr3_aa: CASGREAGAPTDTQYF
d_call: .
j_call: TRBJ2-3
v_call: TRBV2
clone_size: few

cdr3_nt: TGTGCCATCATCGACAGCCGCGACTATGGCTACACCTTC
cdr3_aa: CAIIDSRDYGYTF
d_call: .
j_call: TRBJ1-2
v_call: TRBV28
clone_size: .

cdr3_nt: TGTGCCAGCAGTTTGAATCGTCAGGGTGCTTCACCCCTCCACTTT
cdr3_aa: CASSLNRQGASPLHF
d_call: .
j_call: TRBJ1-6
v_call: TRBV27
clone_size: .

cdr3_nt: TGTGCCAGCAGCCAAACTAGCGGGGGTTCCTACGAGCAGTACTTC
cdr3_aa: CASSQTSGGSYEQYF
d_call: TRBD2
j_call: TRBJ2-7
v_call: TRBV3-1/TRBV3-2
clone_size: .

cdr3_nt: TGTGCCAGCAGCTTGAATACAGCAGGAAACACCATATATTTT
cdr3_aa: CASSLNTAGNTIYF
d_call: .
j_call: TRBJ1-3
v_call: TRBV7-2
clone_size: once

cdr3_nt: TGTGCCAGCAGCCTTAGCGGGGGGATCGGGGAGCAGTACTTC
cdr3_aa: CASSLSGGIGEQYF
d_call: TRBD2
j_call: TRBJ2-7
v_call: TRBV9
clone_size: .

cdr3_nt: TGCGCCAGCAGCCCGGAGAGCAATCAGCCCCAGCATTTT
cdr3_aa: CASSPESNQPQHF
d_call: .
j_call: TRBJ1-5
v_call: TRBV5-1
clone_size: .

cdr3_nt: TGCAGTGCTAGTGGGATGGAGGGCAATCAGCCCCAGCATTTT
cdr3_aa: CSASGMEGNQPQHF
d_call: .
j_call: TRBJ1-5
v_call: TRBV20-1
clone_size: .

cdr3_nt: TGTGCCAGCACCACGGGACAGCAAAAACTGTTTTTT
cdr3_aa: CASTTGQQKLFF
d_call: TRBD1
j_call: TRBJ1-4
v_call: TRBV27
clone_size: .